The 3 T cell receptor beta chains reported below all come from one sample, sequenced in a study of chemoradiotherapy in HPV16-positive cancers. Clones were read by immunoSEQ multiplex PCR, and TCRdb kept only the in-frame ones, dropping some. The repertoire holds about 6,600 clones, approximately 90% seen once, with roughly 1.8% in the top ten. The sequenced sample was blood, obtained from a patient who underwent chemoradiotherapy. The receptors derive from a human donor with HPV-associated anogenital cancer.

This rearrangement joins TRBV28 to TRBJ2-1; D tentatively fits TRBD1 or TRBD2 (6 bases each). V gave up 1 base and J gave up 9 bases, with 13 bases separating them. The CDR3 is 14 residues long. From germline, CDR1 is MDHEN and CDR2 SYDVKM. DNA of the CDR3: TGTGCCAGCAGTTTATTGCAGGGGCGGGGTGAGCAGTTCTTC. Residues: CASSLLQGRGEQFF.

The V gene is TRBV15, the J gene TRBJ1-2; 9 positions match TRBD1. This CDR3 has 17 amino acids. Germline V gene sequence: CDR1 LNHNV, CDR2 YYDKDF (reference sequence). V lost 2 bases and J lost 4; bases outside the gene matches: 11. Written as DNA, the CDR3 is TGTGCCACCAGCAGAAACCAGACAGGGGGGATAGGCTATGGCTACACCTTC. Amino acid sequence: CATSRNQTGGIGYGYTF.

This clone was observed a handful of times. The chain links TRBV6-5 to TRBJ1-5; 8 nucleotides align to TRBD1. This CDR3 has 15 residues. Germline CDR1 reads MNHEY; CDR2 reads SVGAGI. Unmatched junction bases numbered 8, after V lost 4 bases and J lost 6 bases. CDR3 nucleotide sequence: TGTGCCAGCAGTTTCCCGGACAGGGAAGGTCAGCCCCAGCATTTT. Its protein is CASSFPDREGQPQHF.